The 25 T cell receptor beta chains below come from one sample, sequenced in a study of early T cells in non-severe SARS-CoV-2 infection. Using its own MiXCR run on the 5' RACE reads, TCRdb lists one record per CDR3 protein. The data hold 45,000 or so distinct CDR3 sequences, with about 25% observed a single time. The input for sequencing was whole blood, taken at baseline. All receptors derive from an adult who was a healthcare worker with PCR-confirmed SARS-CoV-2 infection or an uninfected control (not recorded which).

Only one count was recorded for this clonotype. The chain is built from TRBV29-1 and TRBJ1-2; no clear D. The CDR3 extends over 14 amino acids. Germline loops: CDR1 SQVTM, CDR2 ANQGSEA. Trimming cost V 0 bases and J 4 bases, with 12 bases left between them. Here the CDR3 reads CSVEDPLGPYGYTF. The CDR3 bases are TGCAGCGTTGAAGATCCTCTAGGGCCCTATGGCTACACCTTC.

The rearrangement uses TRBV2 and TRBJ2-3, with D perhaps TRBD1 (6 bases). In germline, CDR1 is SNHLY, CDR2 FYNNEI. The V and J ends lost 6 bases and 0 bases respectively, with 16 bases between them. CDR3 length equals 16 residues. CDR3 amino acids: CASSLDRPTSTDTQYF. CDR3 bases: TGTGCCAGCAGCCTCGACAGGCCCACTAGCACAGATACGCAGTATTTT.

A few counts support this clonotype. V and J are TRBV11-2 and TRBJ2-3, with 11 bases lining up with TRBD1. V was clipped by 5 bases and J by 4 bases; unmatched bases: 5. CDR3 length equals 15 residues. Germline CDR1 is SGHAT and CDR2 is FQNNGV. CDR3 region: CASSRGQGVSDTQYF. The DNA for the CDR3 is TGTGCCAGCAGCCGGGGACAGGGGGTATCAGATACGCAGTATTTT.

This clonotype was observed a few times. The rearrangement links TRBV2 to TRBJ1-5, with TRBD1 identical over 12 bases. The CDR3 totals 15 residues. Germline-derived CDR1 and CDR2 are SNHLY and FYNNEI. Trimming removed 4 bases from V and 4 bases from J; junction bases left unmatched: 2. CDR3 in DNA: TGTGCCAGCAGTGGGGACAGGGGGCTTAATCAGCCCCAGCATTTT. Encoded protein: CASSGDRGLNQPQHF.

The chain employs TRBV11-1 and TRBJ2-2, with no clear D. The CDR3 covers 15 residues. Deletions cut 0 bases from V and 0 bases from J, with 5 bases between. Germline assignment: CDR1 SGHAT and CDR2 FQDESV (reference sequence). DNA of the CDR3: TGTGCCAGCAGCTTAGCTTCCGCGAACACCGGGGAGCTGTTTTTT. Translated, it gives CASSLASANTGELFF.

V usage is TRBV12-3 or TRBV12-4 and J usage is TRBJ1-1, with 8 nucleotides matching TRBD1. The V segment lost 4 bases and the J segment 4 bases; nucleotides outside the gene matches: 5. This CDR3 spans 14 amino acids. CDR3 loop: CASSSRGLFTEAFF. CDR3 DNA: TGTGCCAGCAGTTCCAGGGGGCTTTTCACTGAAGCTTTCTTT.

CDR3 protein: CASSPGTETYEQYF. CDR3 coding DNA: TGCGCCAGCAGCCCCGGGACAGAAACCTACGAGCAGTACTTC. The chain recombines TRBV5-1 with TRBJ2-7, with TRBD1 identical over 7 bases. Trimming at V came to 4 bases and at J to 2 bases, leaving 6 bases not matched to a gene. Germline loops: CDR1 SGHRS, CDR2 YFSETQ. The CDR3 has 14 residues.

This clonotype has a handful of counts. The CDR3 region is CSVEGQGTPEQYF. CDR3 in DNA: TGCAGCGTTGAAGGACAGGGTACCCCAGAGCAGTACTTC. The chain is built from TRBV29-1 and TRBJ2-7; 7 bases are shared with TRBD1. V was clipped by 1 base and J by 7 bases; unmatched bases: 7. Germline V lookup: CDR1 SQVTM, CDR2 ANQGSEA. The CDR3 extends over 13 amino acids.

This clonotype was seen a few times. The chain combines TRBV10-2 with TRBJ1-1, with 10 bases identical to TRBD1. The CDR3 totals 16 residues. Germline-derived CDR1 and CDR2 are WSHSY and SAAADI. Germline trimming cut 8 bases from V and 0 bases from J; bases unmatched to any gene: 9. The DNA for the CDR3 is TGCGCCAGCGTTGACAGGGGGCGCGGGATGAACACTGAAGCTTTCTTT. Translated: CASVDRGRGMNTEAFF.

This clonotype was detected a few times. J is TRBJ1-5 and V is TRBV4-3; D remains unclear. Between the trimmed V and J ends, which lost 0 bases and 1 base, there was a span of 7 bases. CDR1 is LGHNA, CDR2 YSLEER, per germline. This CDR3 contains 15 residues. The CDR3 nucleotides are TGCGCCAGCAGCCAAGAAGCTGCGAGCAATCAGCCCCAGCATTTT. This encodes CASSQEAASNQPQHF.

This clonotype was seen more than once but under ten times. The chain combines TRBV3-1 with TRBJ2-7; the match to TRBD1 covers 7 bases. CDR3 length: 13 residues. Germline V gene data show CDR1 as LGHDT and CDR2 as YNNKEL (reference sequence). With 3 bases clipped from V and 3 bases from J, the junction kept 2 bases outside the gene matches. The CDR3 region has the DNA TGTGCCAGCAGCCATGGGGACAGCTACGAGCAGTACTTC. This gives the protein CASSHGDSYEQYF.

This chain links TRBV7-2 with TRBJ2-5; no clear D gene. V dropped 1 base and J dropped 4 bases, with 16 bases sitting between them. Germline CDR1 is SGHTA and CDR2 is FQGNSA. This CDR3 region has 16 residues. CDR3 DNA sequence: TGTGCCAGCAGCTTAGGGATCCAGATAAGTTCAGAGACCCAGTACTTC. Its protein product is CASSLGIQISSETQYF. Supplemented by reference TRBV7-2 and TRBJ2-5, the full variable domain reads GAGVSQSPSNKVTEKGKDVELRCDPISGHTALYWYRQSLGQGLEFLIYFQGNSAPDKSGLPSDRFSAERTGGSVSTLTIQRTQQEDSAVYLCASSLGIQISSETQYFGPGTRLLVL.

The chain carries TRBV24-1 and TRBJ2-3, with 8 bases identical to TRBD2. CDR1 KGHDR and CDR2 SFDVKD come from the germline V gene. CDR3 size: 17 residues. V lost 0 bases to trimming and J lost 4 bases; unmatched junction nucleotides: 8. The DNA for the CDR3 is TGTGCCACCAGTGATTTGCTCGCTAGCGGGCACCCAGATACGCAGTATTTT. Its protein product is CATSDLLASGHPDTQYF.

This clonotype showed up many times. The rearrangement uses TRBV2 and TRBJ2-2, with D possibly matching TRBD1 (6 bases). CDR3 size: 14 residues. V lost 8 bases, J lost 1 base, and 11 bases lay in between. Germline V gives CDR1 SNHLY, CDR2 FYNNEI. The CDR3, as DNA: TGTGCCAGCCCCGGGACAAAGAACACCGGGGAGCTGTTTTTT. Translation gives CASPGTKNTGELFF.

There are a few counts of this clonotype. Here the CDR3 reads CASQGSGELFF. CDR3 bases: TGCGCCAGTCAGGGGTCCGGGGAGCTGTTTTTT. This chain links TRBV10-1 with TRBJ2-2; TRBD1 might be the D (6 bases). Germline V gives CDR1 WNHNN, CDR2 SYGVQD (reference sequence). The length of the CDR3 is 11 residues. V lost 9 bases, J lost 6 bases, and 8 bases lay in between.

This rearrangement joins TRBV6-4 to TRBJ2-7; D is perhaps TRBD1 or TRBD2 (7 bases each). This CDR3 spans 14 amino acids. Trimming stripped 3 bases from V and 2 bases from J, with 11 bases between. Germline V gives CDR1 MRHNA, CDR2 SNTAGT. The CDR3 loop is CASSESGGAYEQYF. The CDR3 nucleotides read TGTGCCAGCAGTGAGTCAGGGGGGGCCTACGAGCAGTACTTC.

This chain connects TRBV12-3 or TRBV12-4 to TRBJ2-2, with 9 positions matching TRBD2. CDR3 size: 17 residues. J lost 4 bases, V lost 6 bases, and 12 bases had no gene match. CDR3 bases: TGTGCCAGCAGCTCCCCTAAGCGGGGGGAGGGCACCGGGGAGCTGTTTTTT. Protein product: CASSSPKRGEGTGELFF.

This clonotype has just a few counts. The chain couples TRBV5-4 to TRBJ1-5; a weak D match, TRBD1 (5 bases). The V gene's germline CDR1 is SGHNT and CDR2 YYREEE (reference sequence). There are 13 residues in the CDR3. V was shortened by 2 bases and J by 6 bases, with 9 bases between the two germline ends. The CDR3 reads CASSFGGTQPQHF. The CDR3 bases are TGTGCCAGCAGCTTTGGGGGAACTCAGCCCCAGCATTTT.

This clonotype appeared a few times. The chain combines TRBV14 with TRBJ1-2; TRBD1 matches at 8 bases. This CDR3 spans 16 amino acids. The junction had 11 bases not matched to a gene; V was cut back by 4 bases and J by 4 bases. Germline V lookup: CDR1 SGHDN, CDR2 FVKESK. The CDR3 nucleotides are TGTGCCAGCAGCCGCAACTCGGGACAGGATCTCTATGGCTACACCTTC. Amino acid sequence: CASSRNSGQDLYGYTF.

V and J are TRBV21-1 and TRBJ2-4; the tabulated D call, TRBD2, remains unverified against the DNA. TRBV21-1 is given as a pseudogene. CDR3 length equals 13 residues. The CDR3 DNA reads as TGTGCCAGCCTTCTGTCAGGGACTCACATTCAGTACTTC. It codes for CASLLSGTHIQYF.

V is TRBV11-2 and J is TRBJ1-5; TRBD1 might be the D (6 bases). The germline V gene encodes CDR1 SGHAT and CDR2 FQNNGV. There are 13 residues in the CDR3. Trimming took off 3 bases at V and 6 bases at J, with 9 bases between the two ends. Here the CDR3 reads CASSFRGGQPQHF. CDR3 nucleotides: TGTGCCAGCAGCTTTAGGGGGGGTCAGCCCCAGCATTTT.

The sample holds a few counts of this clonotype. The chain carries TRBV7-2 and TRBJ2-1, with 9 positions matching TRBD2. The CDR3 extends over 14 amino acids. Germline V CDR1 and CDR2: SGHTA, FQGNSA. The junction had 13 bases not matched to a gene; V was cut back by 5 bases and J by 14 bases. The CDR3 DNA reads TGTGCCAGCAGCCCCCCGGGCACGCGGGGGGGCAAGTTCTTC. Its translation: CASSPPGTRGGKFF.

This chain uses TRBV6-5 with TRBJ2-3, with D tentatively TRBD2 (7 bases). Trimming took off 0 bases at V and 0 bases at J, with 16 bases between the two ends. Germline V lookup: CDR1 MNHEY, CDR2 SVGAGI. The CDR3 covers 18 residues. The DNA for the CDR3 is TGTGCCAGCAGTTACTCAGGGGGGGGCGCCCTTAGCACAGATACGCAGTATTTT. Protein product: CASSYSGGGALSTDTQYF.

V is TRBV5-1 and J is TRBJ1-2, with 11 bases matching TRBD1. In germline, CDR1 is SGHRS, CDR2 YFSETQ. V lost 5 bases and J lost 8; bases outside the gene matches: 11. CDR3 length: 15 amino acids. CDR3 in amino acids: CASSPRTGGVEGYTF. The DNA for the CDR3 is TGCGCCAGCAGTCCTAGGACAGGGGGCGTCGAGGGCTACACCTTC.

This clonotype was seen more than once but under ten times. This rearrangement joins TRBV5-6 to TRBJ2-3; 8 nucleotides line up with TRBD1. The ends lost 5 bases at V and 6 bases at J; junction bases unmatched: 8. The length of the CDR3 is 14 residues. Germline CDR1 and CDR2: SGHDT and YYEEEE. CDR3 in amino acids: CASRDAGGADTQYF. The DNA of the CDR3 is TGTGCCAGCAGAGACGCAGGGGGCGCCGATACGCAGTATTTT.